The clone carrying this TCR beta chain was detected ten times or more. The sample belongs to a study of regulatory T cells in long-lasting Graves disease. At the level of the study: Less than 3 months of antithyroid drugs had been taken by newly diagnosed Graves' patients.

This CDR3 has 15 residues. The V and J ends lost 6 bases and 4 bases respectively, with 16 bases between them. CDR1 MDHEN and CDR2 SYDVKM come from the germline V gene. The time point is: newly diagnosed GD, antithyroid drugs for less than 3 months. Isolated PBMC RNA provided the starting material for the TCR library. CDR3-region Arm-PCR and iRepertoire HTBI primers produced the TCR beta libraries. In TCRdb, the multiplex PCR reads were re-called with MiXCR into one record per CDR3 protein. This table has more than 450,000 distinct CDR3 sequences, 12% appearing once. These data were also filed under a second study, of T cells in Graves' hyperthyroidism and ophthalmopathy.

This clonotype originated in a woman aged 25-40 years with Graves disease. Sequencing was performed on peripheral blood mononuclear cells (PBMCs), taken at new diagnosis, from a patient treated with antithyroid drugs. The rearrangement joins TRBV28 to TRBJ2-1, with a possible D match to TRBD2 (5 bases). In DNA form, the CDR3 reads TGTGCCAGCAGCCTCATGAGGGAGCGGTACAATGAGCAGTTCTTC. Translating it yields CASSLMRERYNEQFF.